Shown below are 19 T cell receptor beta chains from a single sample sequenced in a study of cytomegalovirus exposure and HLA in healthy donors. Primers: 60 Vbeta forward and 13 Jbeta reverse. Here immunoSEQ multiplex PCR was the method, and the copy in TCRdb shows in-frame clones only, minus some. The data contain about 160,000 clones, about 73% of them seen just once; the ten biggest clones take up around 3.1%. The sequencing input was PBMCs. These receptors were obtained from a woman in her thirties or forties in good health and CMV-seronegative.

This clone was counted a single time. The chain joins TRBV4-1 to TRBJ1-3; no definite D call. V was clipped by 1 base and J by 0 bases, with 10 bases between them. This CDR3 comprises 16 residues. Germline V gene data show CDR1 as MGHRA and CDR2 as YSYEKL. CDR3 residues: CASSQVPGSSGNTIYF. As DNA, the CDR3 is TGCGCCAGCAGCCAAGTTCCGGGAAGCTCTGGAAACACCATATATTTT.

This clone has more than one count but fewer than ten. V and J are TRBV5-4 and TRBJ1-1; 9 positions match TRBD1. CDR3 length: 15 amino acids. The germline gives CDR1 SGHNT, CDR2 YYREEE (reference sequence). Germline trimming cut 3 bases from V and 0 bases from J; bases unmatched to any gene: 3. CDR3 region: CASSSGTGLNTEAFF. CDR3 nucleotides: TGTGCCAGCAGCTCCGGGACAGGGTTGAACACTGAAGCTTTCTTT.

This clone came up a few times. The chain uses TRBV5-1 and TRBJ2-2; a weak D match, TRBD2 (7 bases). Trimming took off 0 bases at V and 7 bases at J, with 16 bases between the two ends. Germline assignment: CDR1 SGHRS and CDR2 YFSETQ. CDR3 size: 16 residues. The CDR3 nucleotides are TGCGCCAGCAGCTTGGTACTCGGGGGGCGTAACGGGGAGCTGTTTTTT. Its translation is CASSLVLGGRNGELFF.

A single count supports this clone. The chain links TRBV5-6 to TRBJ1-2; TRBD1 agrees at 7 bases. The length of the CDR3 is 14 residues. Trimming removed 1 base from V and 3 bases from J; junction bases left unmatched: 3. CDR1 is SGHDT and CDR2 is YYEEEE in the germline V gene. CDR3 nucleotide sequence: TGTGCCAGCAGCTTGAACAGGGGTCACTATGGCTACACCTTC. Residues: CASSLNRGHYGYTF. Drawing the rest from reference TRBV5-6 and TRBJ1-2, the complete variable domain is DAGVTQSPTHLIKTRGQQVTLRCSPKSGHDTVSWYQQALGQGPQFIFQYYEEEERQRGNFPDRFSGHQFPNYSSELNVNALLLGDSALYLCASSLNRGHYGYTFGSGTRLTVV.

This sequence joins TRBV10-1 and TRBJ1-2, with no clear D. Trimming stripped 4 bases from V and 2 bases from J, with 8 bases between. CDR3 length equals 13 residues. Germline lookup yields CDR1 WNHNN and CDR2 SYGVQD (reference sequence). The CDR3 spells CASSGDGNYGYTF. The CDR3 bases are TGCGCCAGCAGTGGTGACGGGAACTATGGCTACACCTTC.

The V and J genes are TRBV5-4 and TRBJ1-2; D is uncertain. CDR1 is SGHNT and CDR2 is YYREEE in the germline V gene (reference sequence). Trimming removed 0 bases at V and 2 bases at J, with 8 bases between. The CDR3 runs to 14 residues. The CDR3, as DNA: TGTGCCAGCAGCTTGGGAGGGTTCAACTATGGCTACACCTTC. Protein: CASSLGGFNYGYTF.

This sequence joins TRBV9 and TRBJ2-1; D perhaps matches TRBD1 (5 bases). Germline V gene lookup returns CDR1 SGDLS and CDR2 YYNGEE. V was shortened by 3 bases and J by 7 bases, with 8 bases between the two germline ends. This CDR3 contains 12 residues. The CDR3 here is CASSETENEQFF. The DNA of the CDR3 is TGTGCCAGCAGCGAGACAGAAAATGAGCAGTTCTTC.

CDR3 protein: CASSGIGGKQPQHF. The CDR3 region has the DNA TGTGCCAGCAGTGGAATCGGGGGAAAACAGCCCCAGCATTTT. The rearrangement joins TRBV25-1 to TRBJ1-5, with D maybe TRBD1 (5 bases). V was pared by 4 bases and J by 7 bases, with 14 bases between. Germline loops: CDR1 MGHDK, CDR2 SYGVNS. The CDR3 covers 14 residues.

V usage is TRBV11-1 and J usage is TRBJ2-5, with TRBD1 as a possible D gene (6 bases). The germline V gene has CDR1 SGHAT and CDR2 FQDESV (reference sequence). Trimming took 5 bases from V and 0 from J, leaving 16 bases between them. The CDR3 extends over 16 amino acids. CDR3 nucleotides: TGTGCCAGCAGCGGGCGCAGGGGCTGGAACCAAGAGACCCAGTACTTC. Protein sequence: CASSGRRGWNQETQYF.

The chain uses TRBV10-1 and TRBJ2-3, with 14 bases fitting TRBD2. The J segment lost 7 bases and the V segment lost 6 bases, leaving 6 bases of the junction unmatched. This CDR3 contains 15 residues. Germline CDR1 WNHNN, CDR2 SYGVQD (reference sequence). The CDR3 DNA is TGCGCCAGCAGCCCGGGACTAGCGGGGGTTCATACGCAGTATTTT. Translation gives CASSPGLAGVHTQYF.

The rearrangement joins TRBV21-1 to TRBJ1-1; TRBD1, the D gene given by the table, was not confirmed from the DNA. TRBV21-1 is termed a pseudogene. The CDR3 covers 15 residues. The CDR3 is CASSTGTGAITEAFF. CDR3 in DNA: TGTGCCAGCAGCACCGGGACAGGGGCCATCACTGAAGCTTTCTTT.

This chain connects TRBV11-2 to TRBJ2-1; TRBD2 might be the D (6 bases). Germline CDR1 is SGHAT and CDR2 is FQNNGV. Deletions cut 0 bases from V and 3 bases from J, with 15 bases between. This CDR3 is built from 17 residues. CDR3: CASSLEGFSGIYNEQFF. CDR3 in DNA: TGTGCCAGCAGCTTAGAAGGGTTTAGCGGTATCTACAATGAGCAGTTCTTC.

The V gene is TRBV5-8, the J gene TRBJ2-7, with a possible D match to TRBD2 (7 bases). V was clipped by 8 bases and J by 7 bases, with 16 bases between them. The CDR3 covers 12 residues. The germline V gene encodes CDR1 SGHTS and CDR2 YDEGEE. The CDR3 protein is CASRGGPGEQYF. The DNA for the CDR3 is TGTGCCAGTAGGGGGGGCCCGGGAGAGCAGTACTTC.

The rearrangement joins TRBV2 to TRBJ2-5; 7 nucleotides align to TRBD1. This CDR3 region has 15 residues. Trimming at V came to 7 bases and at J to 2 bases, leaving 10 bases not matched to a gene. Germline CDR1 reads SNHLY; CDR2 reads FYNNEI. CDR3: CASTSQGQRQETQYF. CDR3 DNA: TGTGCCAGCACCTCCCAGGGACAGAGACAAGAGACCCAGTACTTC.

The table lists this clone with a count of one. The chain has TRBV5-1 and TRBJ2-7; 7 nucleotides align to TRBD1. CDR1 and CDR2 from the germline V gene are SGHRS and YFSETQ. The CDR3 has 14 residues. Germline trimming cut 2 bases from V and 3 bases from J; bases unmatched to any gene: 5. The CDR3 reads CASSLDREFYEQYF. The CDR3 coding sequence is TGCGCCAGCAGCTTAGACAGGGAATTCTACGAGCAGTACTTC.

The chain carries TRBV15 and TRBJ2-6, with D perhaps TRBD2 (6 bases). Germline values: CDR1 LNHNV, CDR2 YYDKDF (reference sequence). Trimming left V 5 bases short and J 0 bases short, with 14 bases between. This CDR3 region has 17 residues. CDR3 sequence: CATSWGTGASGANVLTF. CDR3 DNA sequence: TGTGCCACCAGCTGGGGGACGGGAGCCTCTGGGGCCAACGTCCTGACTTTC.

The chain uses TRBV18 and TRBJ2-5, with no clear D. From germline, CDR1 is KGHSH and CDR2 LQKENI. The CDR3 sequence is 13 residues long. The V end lost 1 base, the J end lost 5 bases, and 8 bases lay between the germline ends. The CDR3 DNA reads as TGTGCCAGCTCACCACGGCAGGCGGAGACCCAGTACTTC. It specifies CASSPRQAETQYF.

The chain employs TRBV5-1 and TRBJ2-3; 7 bases fit TRBD1. With V trimmed by 4 bases and J by 2 bases, 10 bases remained unmatched. This CDR3 is 16 amino acids long. Germline loops: CDR1 SGHRS, CDR2 YFSETQ. The CDR3 sequence: CASSTGTVRTTDTQYF. The CDR3 bases are TGCGCCAGCAGCACCGGGACAGTAAGAACCACAGATACGCAGTATTTT.

This CDR3 is CASSRRGSGVDQETQYF. The CDR3 coding sequence is TGCGCCAGCAGCCGCAGGGGTAGCGGGGTGGATCAAGAGACCCAGTACTTC. This chain connects TRBV4-1 to TRBJ2-5, with TRBD2 matching 8 bases. CDR3 length: 17 residues. The V segment lost 4 bases and the J segment 2 bases; nucleotides outside the gene matches: 12. Germline CDR1 is MGHRA and CDR2 is YSYEKL.